One TCR beta chain is described in this entry. The data were taken from a study of blood T cell repertoires in COVID-19. The participants were between roughly 18 and 100 years old and came from some 25 US areas. Participant reports of clinical history set cohort assignment. The method was immunoSEQ multiplex PCR; TCRdb's version includes in-frame clones alone and lacks a portion of them. The sample has 200,000 to 250,000 clones; around 89% are singletons. The material sequenced was PBMCs or T cells enriched from blood (not recorded which). The source is a woman aged 25 to 39 who had recovered from COVID-19.

The CDR3 sequence: CASSQSRDLAQHF. The CDR3 DNA is TGTGCCAGCAGCCAAAGCAGGGATTTAGCCCAGCATTTT. This rearrangement joins TRBV4-2 to TRBJ1-5; perhaps TRBD1 as D (5 bases). V shed 2 bases and J shed 11 bases, with 13 bases lying between them. This CDR3 is 13 amino acids long. Germline assignment: CDR1 LGHNA and CDR2 YNFKEQ.